This T cell receptor (beta chain) was profiled in a study of T cell responses to AZD1222 COVID-19 vaccine (dated by TCRdb to the early 2020s). Regarding the complete study: AZD1222 recipients given second doses at about 4 weeks or at about 12 weeks were pooled, since spike-specific TCR depth and breadth were not found to differ between the two schedules. TCR sequencing was performed for roughly 240 trial participants, of whom 200 to 210 were given two doses of AZD1222 and some 25 were given two doses of MenACWY control vaccine. Trial participants were enrolled into age subgroups of 18-55, 56-69 and 70-plus years, which contained 148, 28 and 57 TCR-sequenced participants, respectively.

Study-wide findings and limitations: Conclusions about previously exposed vaccinees are limited, since just five to seven AZD1222 recipients were seropositive for SARS-CoV-2 at baseline. After two AZD1222 doses, spike-specific TCR breadth and depth were significantly higher than at day 0 and than in MenACWY recipients. No day 14 peak-response samples were available, so repertoires were characterized only after the peak T cell response. Participants were mostly white British and included more females than males, and it was suggested by the authors that clonal diversity may have been underestimated. Vaccine-associated CD4 TCRs spanned the whole spike protein, with dominant responses in regions 160-218 and 743-854. Reportedly, close to half of the unique spike-specific TCRs recognized epitopes lying outside the regions that are mutated in the B.1.351 and B.1.1.7 variants. In the small 56-69-year group, the increase in depth fell short of significance, most likely because of low power.

The time point label corresponds to: baseline before first vaccination. Vaccinee samples came from UK trials COV001 and COV002, including a single-blind randomized controlled phase 2/3 trial of AZD1222 (ChAdOx1 nCoV-19) in healthy adults. For TCRbeta chain sequencing, PBMC samples were collected from trial participants at day 0 and at day 28 after the second dose. Reading the germline V gene gives CDR1 SGHTA and CDR2 FQGTGA. The CDR3 spans 14 residues, from the cysteine through the phenylalanine. Of all the DNA, just the CDR3 is kept, 42 bases in frame from base 1. Trimming takes 5 bases off V and 15 bases off J; junction bases not matched to a gene: 9. The CDR3 regions of human TCRbeta chains were analyzed by immunosequencing. The authors' pipeline ran thus. TCRs in the repertoires were matched against a reference library of SARS-CoV-2-specific TCRs that had been generated with the MIRA antigen-specificity platform. Breadth was defined as the fraction of unique TCRs that were SARS-CoV-2-associated, and depth was defined as the fraction of total T cells that were SARS-CoV-2-associated. Using the MIRA data, every spike-specific TCR was mapped to the spike region that the TCR reacted to and assigned to either a CD4 or a CD8 class. Log10-transformed breadth and depth values were compared by one-way ANOVA with Sidak's multiple comparisons tests. TCRdb mirrors the immuneACCESS table, restricted to in-frame sequences. Some clones are absent from its copies; in checked studies, under half trace to an unresolved V gene, and the reason for the others is unknown. The V and J calls and clone size were taken over from that table, and D and trimming were inferred from the DNA. This sample comprises around 160,000 clones, more than 75% of them detected only once. The leading ten clones occupy less than 5.5% of the sample.

Concerning this clone itself: The clone's antigen remains unknown. No much larger clone is present one base from it, and per-base qualities are unavailable.

This sequence was found in an adult in good health. Recombination connected TRBV7-3 to TRBJ2-1; 14 nucleotides in the junction match TRBD2. This specimen consisted of peripheral blood, obtained on day 0 of AZD1222 vaccination. The DNA reads as follows: TGTGCCAGCAGCGCGACTAGCGGGGGGGCCGGACGGTTCTTC. Protein translation: CASSATSGGAGRFF.